The rows below give T cell receptor beta chains drawn from one sample of a study of blood T cell repertoires in COVID-19. Some clones are missing from TCRdb's copy, which holds only in-frame ones; the method was immunoSEQ multiplex PCR. Of 90,000 to 100,000 clones in the sample, more than 65% are singletons; the top ten hold roughly 25%. The sequenced sample was peripheral blood. These receptors all stem from a man in his 60s with acute or convalescent COVID-19. CDR3s include the opening cysteine and the closing phenylalanine or tryptophan. A D gene is named only where the DNA matches it firmly. The size field is filled for only some rows; it gives once, few, many or a size class.

clone_size: once; d_call: -; j_call: TRBJ2-7; v_call: TRBV5-6; cdr3_nt: TGTGCCAGCAGCTTGGCGCCTAGCGACCCTAGGGAGCAGTACTTC; cdr3_aa: CASSLAPSDPREQYF
clone_size: -; d_call: -; j_call: TRBJ2-4; v_call: TRBV5-4; cdr3_nt: TGTGCCAGCAGCCTGACCCCGGACAAGGTCATTCAGTACTTC; cdr3_aa: CASSLTPDKVIQYF
clone_size: once; d_call: -; j_call: TRBJ1-6; v_call: TRBV7-3; cdr3_nt: TGTGCCAGCAGCGCAGGGCCGATGAATTCACCCCTCCACTTT; cdr3_aa: CASSAGPMNSPLHF
clone_size: -; d_call: -; j_call: TRBJ2-1; v_call: TRBV2; cdr3_nt: TGTGCCAGCAGTGAACAATCGGTTCGGGGTGAGCAGTTCTTC; cdr3_aa: CASSEQSVRGEQFF
clone_size: -; d_call: -; j_call: TRBJ2-3; v_call: TRBV7-2; cdr3_nt: TGTGCCAGCAGCTCCGGGGTTACAGATACGCAGTATTTT; cdr3_aa: CASSSGVTDTQYF
clone_size: -; d_call: -; j_call: TRBJ2-7; v_call: TRBV28; cdr3_nt: TGTGCCAGCAACACCGCGACAGACCTCTACGAGCAGTACTTC; cdr3_aa: CASNTATDLYEQYF
clone_size: -; d_call: -; j_call: TRBJ2-3; v_call: TRBV24-1; cdr3_nt: TGTGCCACCAGTGATTCCCGGGACAGGACTAGAGATACGCAGTATTTT; cdr3_aa: CATSDSRDRTRDTQYF
clone_size: -; d_call: -; j_call: TRBJ2-1; v_call: TRBV20-1; cdr3_nt: TGCAGTGCTCAGATTGCGGCTGAGCAGTTCTTC; cdr3_aa: CSAQIAAEQFF
clone_size: -; d_call: -; j_call: TRBJ2-5; v_call: TRBV2; cdr3_nt: TGTGCCAGCACGCTGTACTATCAAGAGACCCAGTACTTC; cdr3_aa: CASTLYYQETQYF
clone_size: -; d_call: -; j_call: TRBJ1-1; v_call: TRBV6-5; cdr3_nt: TGTGCCAGCAGAGTATCGGGATACACTGAAGCTTTCTTT; cdr3_aa: CASRVSGYTEAFF
clone_size: -; d_call: -; j_call: TRBJ1-5; v_call: TRBV3-1/TRBV3-2; cdr3_nt: TGTGCCAGCAGCCAGGGGGCGGGTCAGCCCCAGCATTTT; cdr3_aa: CASSQGAGQPQHF
clone_size: -; d_call: -; j_call: TRBJ1-2; v_call: TRBV15; cdr3_nt: TGTGCCACCAGCAGGAAAGGAGCTAACTATGGCTACACCTTC; cdr3_aa: CATSRKGANYGYTF
clone_size: -; d_call: TRBD1; j_call: TRBJ2-1; v_call: TRBV7-2; cdr3_nt: TGTGCCAGCAGCGCAAGAGGTACAGGGGGCTCCTACAATGAGCAGTTCTTC; cdr3_aa: CASSARGTGGSYNEQFF
clone_size: -; d_call: TRBD2; j_call: TRBJ2-3; v_call: TRBV5-4; cdr3_nt: TGTGCCAGCAGCTTGGGCCTAGCGGGGGCGACAGATACGCAGTATTTT; cdr3_aa: CASSLGLAGATDTQYF
clone_size: -; d_call: TRBD2; j_call: TRBJ2-3; v_call: TRBV2; cdr3_nt: TGTGCCAGCAGGATTAGCGGGCTACGCACAGATACGCAGTATTTT; cdr3_aa: CASRISGLRTDTQYF
clone_size: -; d_call: -; j_call: TRBJ2-3; v_call: TRBV6-2/TRBV6-3; cdr3_nt: TGTGCCAGCAGTTACGGGGCTAGCACAGATACGCAGTATTTT; cdr3_aa: CASSYGASTDTQYF
clone_size: few; d_call: -; j_call: TRBJ1-4; v_call: TRBV6-5; cdr3_nt: TGTGCCAGCAGCGTTAGGGGTTGGTTTGAAAAACTGTTTTTT; cdr3_aa: CASSVRGWFEKLFF
clone_size: -; d_call: TRBD1; j_call: TRBJ2-1; v_call: TRBV4-1; cdr3_nt: TGCGCCAGCAGCCAGGGACAGGGAATTTCCTACAATGAGCAGTTCTTC; cdr3_aa: CASSQGQGISYNEQFF
clone_size: -; d_call: -; j_call: TRBJ1-2; v_call: TRBV2; cdr3_nt: TGTGCCAGCAGTGAAGTGGCAGGTCGGGGAGGCTACACCTTC; cdr3_aa: CASSEVAGRGGYTF
clone_size: -; d_call: TRBD1; j_call: TRBJ2-1; v_call: TRBV6-5; cdr3_nt: TGTGCCAGCAGGCCGGACAGGGGGCTTTCAAATGAGCAGTTCTTC; cdr3_aa: CASRPDRGLSNEQFF
clone_size: -; d_call: -; j_call: TRBJ2-5; v_call: TRBV24-1; cdr3_nt: TGTGCCACCAGTGATCGCGGCCAAGAGACCCAGTACTTC; cdr3_aa: CATSDRGQETQYF
clone_size: -; d_call: -; j_call: TRBJ1-2; v_call: TRBV12-3/TRBV12-4; cdr3_nt: TGTGCCAGCAGTGATAATACTATCGGCTACACCTTC; cdr3_aa: CASSDNTIGYTF
clone_size: -; d_call: TRBD1; j_call: TRBJ1-2; v_call: TRBV11-3; cdr3_nt: TGTGCCAGCAGCTTCGGGACAGGGGTTGGCTACACCTTC; cdr3_aa: CASSFGTGVGYTF
clone_size: -; d_call: TRBD1; j_call: TRBJ1-2; v_call: TRBV14; cdr3_nt: TGTGCCAGCAGCCAAAGGACAGGGGGTGGCTATGGCTACACCTTC; cdr3_aa: CASSQRTGGGYGYTF
clone_size: -; d_call: -; j_call: TRBJ1-1; v_call: TRBV6-2/TRBV6-3; cdr3_nt: TGTGCCAGCAGTTACGGTCGCAGGGGCACTGAAGCTTTCTTT; cdr3_aa: CASSYGRRGTEAFF
clone_size: -; d_call: TRBD1; j_call: TRBJ1-1; v_call: TRBV6-5; cdr3_nt: TGTGCCAGCAGCCGACAGGGATCGGGGACTGAAGCTTTCTTT; cdr3_aa: CASSRQGSGTEAFF
clone_size: -; d_call: TRBD2; j_call: TRBJ2-3; v_call: TRBV6-1; cdr3_nt: TGTGCCAGCAGTGATGAGTGGCTAGCGGGGACAACAGATACGCAGTATTTT; cdr3_aa: CASSDEWLAGTTDTQYF
clone_size: -; d_call: -; j_call: TRBJ1-1; v_call: TRBV21-1; cdr3_nt: TGTGCCAGCGGACAGGGGGCGAACACTGAAGCTTTCTTT; cdr3_aa: CASGQGANTEAFF
clone_size: -; d_call: TRBD1; j_call: TRBJ2-3; v_call: TRBV7-3; cdr3_nt: TGTGCCAGCAGCCCCGGTGGGACAGTAAGCACAGATACGCAGTATTTT; cdr3_aa: CASSPGGTVSTDTQYF
clone_size: -; d_call: -; j_call: TRBJ1-6; v_call: TRBV28; cdr3_nt: TGTGCCAGCAGTCTAACCCAGGGCGGCCTCCACTTT; cdr3_aa: CASSLTQGGLHF